This T cell receptor (beta chain) comes out of a study of HIV-infected children after antiretroviral therapy interruption. The table lists this clonotype with many counts. Sample treatment: PENTA 11 planned treatment interruption arm or continuous ART arm. RNA-based 3' RACE libraries used unique molecular identifiers. Each CDR3 protein gets one entry after TCRdb re-called the 3' RACE reads with MiXCR. The repertoire holds about 89,000 distinct CDR3 sequences, with about 6.3% as singletons. Trimming cost V 7 bases and J 10 bases, with 20 bases left between them. The V gene's germline CDR1 is SGHAT and CDR2 FQNNGV. There are 15 residues in the CDR3.

The receptor was isolated from a pool of human donors with HIV. The chain links TRBV11-2 to TRBJ1-6, with a weak D call TRBD1 (6 bases). This sample comprised CD45RA+ CD4+ T cells from PBMCs, pooled from several time points, obtained from a donor given antiretroviral therapy, either interrupted or continuous. Subset noted: naive CD4+ CD45RA+ CD45RO- T cells. DNA of the CDR3: TGTGCCAGCAAGGGGACCAGGGGATTTCAATCACCCCTCCACTTT. Its translation is CASKGTRGFQSPLHF.